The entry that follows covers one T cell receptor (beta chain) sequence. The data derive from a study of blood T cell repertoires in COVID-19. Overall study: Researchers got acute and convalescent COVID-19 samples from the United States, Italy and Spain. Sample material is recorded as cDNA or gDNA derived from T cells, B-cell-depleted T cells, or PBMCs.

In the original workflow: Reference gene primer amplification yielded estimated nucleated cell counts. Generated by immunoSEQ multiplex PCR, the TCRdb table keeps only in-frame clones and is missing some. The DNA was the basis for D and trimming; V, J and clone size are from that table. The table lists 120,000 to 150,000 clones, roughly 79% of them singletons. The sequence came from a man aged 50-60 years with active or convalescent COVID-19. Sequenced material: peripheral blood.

The CDR3 protein is CASTTGSEQFF. CDR3 DNA sequence: TGTGCCAGTACTACAGGGAGTGAGCAGTTCTTC. The chain links TRBV19 to TRBJ2-1; the D gene is possibly TRBD1 (6 bases). Germline CDR1 is LNHDA and CDR2 is SQIVND (reference sequence). The CDR3 sequence is 11 residues long. V lost 7 bases and J lost 9, with 10 bases in between.